This T cell receptor beta chain was recorded in a study of blood T cell repertoires in COVID-19. In the study overall: Italy, Spain and the United States were the sources of the convalescent and acute COVID-19 samples. PBMCs, B-cell-depleted T cells, or T cells were the source of the cDNA or gDNA that made up the material.

The CDR3 extends over 15 amino acids. Looked up from germline, CDR1 is LNHDA and CDR2 is SQIVND (reference sequence). Trimming at V came to 4 bases and at J to 0 bases, leaving 4 bases not matched to a gene. Original data processing: Amplification of reference gene primers was used by the study to estimate nucleated cell counts. Method: immunoSEQ multiplex PCR; TCRdb's copy keeps in-frame clones and lacks some. The V and J calls and clone size come from that table; D and trimming were worked out from the DNA. The sample lists tens of thousands of clones; around 83% were seen once. The sequence was obtained from a human donor in a cohort sampled during active COVID-19. This chain links TRBV19 with TRBJ2-7, with TRBD2 matching 9 bases. The sample comprised peripheral blood. The CDR3 here is CASSKLAGNSYEQYF. In nucleotides, the CDR3 is TGTGCCAGTAGTAAACTAGCGGGCAACTCCTACGAGCAGTACTTC.